This TCR beta chain was identified in a study of T cells in Graves' hyperthyroidism and ophthalmopathy. From RNA transcripts, TCR beta CDR3 regions were amplified. The TCR CDR3 was amplified in a first-round RT-PCR using the HTBI primer set. TCRdb reprocessed the multiplex PCR reads via MiXCR and lists one record per CDR3 protein. This table has around 720,000 distinct CDR3 sequences, approximately 40% appearing once. Germline lookup yields CDR1 KGHDR and CDR2 SFDVKD. Trimming removed 1 base from V and 8 bases from J, with 7 bases in between. The CDR3 extends over 12 amino acids. This clonotype was picked up one time. A much larger clone sits a single nucleotide away, making a read error possible.

The J gene is TRBJ1-2, the V gene TRBV24-1; unclear D gene. This sequence was found in a woman aged 40 to 50 with Graves' hyperthyroidism. Sequencing input: blood. CDR3: CATSDLFKGYTF. The CDR3, as DNA: TGTGCCACCAGTGATTTATTTAAGGGCTACACCTTC.